The source of this T cell receptor (beta chain) is a study of T cells after posttransplantation cyclophosphamide. Clones were read by immunoSEQ multiplex PCR, and TCRdb kept only the in-frame ones, dropping some. The sample has approximately 13,000 clones, around 86% seen once. CDR3 length: 15 residues. Trimming left V 8 bases short and J 0 bases short, with 13 bases between. Per germline, CDR1 MNHNS and CDR2 SASEGT. In the case of this clone: Its specificity is unknown.

Study-level points and caveats: Recipient CMV seropositivity and CMV reactivation strongly tracked TRB clonality. TRB overlap between skin or GI tissue T cells and blood was limited.

The material sequenced was memory CD4+ T cells sorted from PBMCs. V is TRBV6-1 and J is TRBJ2-2; D is ambiguous. The sequence was collected from a man between 45 and 60 years old in good health, CMV-negative, and a related stem cell transplant donor. The CDR3, as DNA: TGTGCCAGCGAGGTCGACCGTTCGAACACCGGGGAGCTGTTTTTT. This codes for CASEVDRSNTGELFF.